These 9 T cell receptor beta chains originate from one sample sequenced in a study of shared clonotypes between healthy human individuals (TCRdb year 2020). The library was built by means of the immunoSEQ multiplex PCR assay. Not all clones reach the TCRdb copy of this immuneACCESS table, which keeps in-frame sequences only. Checked studies attribute under half of the gap to unresolved V genes and leave the rest unexplained. The sample table records some 690,000 clones; roughly 88% of these occur just once. 34% of the sample comes from the top ten. Sequencing was done on a sample of memory CD8+ T cells from PBMCs. The cell subset or site label here, explained by the study, means: CD45RO+ cells pooled with CCR7-negative TemRA cells. These receptors originate from a young man in good health. Some clones in this sample may be carry-over from other donors' samples.

The chain employs TRBV4-1 and TRBJ2-7; 9 bases fit TRBD1. J lost 2 bases, V lost 4 bases, and 15 bases had no gene match. CDR1 MGHRA and CDR2 YSYEKL come from the germline V gene. The CDR3 is 18 residues long. The CDR3 loop is CASSREPSRQGGAYEQYF. The CDR3 nucleotides read TGCGCCAGCAGCCGAGAGCCCTCTAGACAGGGGGGAGCCTACGAGCAGTACTTC.

The chain links TRBV6-4 to TRBJ2-2; no definite D call. The CDR3 spans 13 residues. Germline lookup yields CDR1 MRHNA and CDR2 SNTAGT. Trimming removed 6 bases from V and 0 bases from J, with 5 bases in between. This chain's CDR3 is CASRGSNTGELFF. The CDR3 DNA is TGTGCCAGCAGAGGGTCGAACACCGGGGAGCTGTTTTTT.

The chain links TRBV11-2 to TRBJ1-5, with D perhaps matching TRBD1 (6 bases). The V and J ends lost 0 bases and 0 bases respectively, with 12 bases between them. The CDR3 has 17 amino acids. The V gene's germline CDR1 is SGHAT and CDR2 FQNNGV. Here the CDR3 reads CASSLDWTVHSNQPQHF. The CDR3 nucleotides read TGTGCCAGCAGCTTAGACTGGACAGTTCATAGCAATCAGCCCCAGCATTTT. Full variable domain (missing parts from reference TRBV11-2 and TRBJ1-5): EAGVAQSPRYKIIEKRQSVAFWCNPISGHATLYWYQQILGQGPKLLIQFQNNGVVDDSQLPKDRFSAERLKGVDSTLKIQPAKLEDSAVYLCASSLDWTVHSNQPQHFGDGTRLSIL.

The V call is TRBV27, the J call TRBJ2-7, with TRBD2 matching over 13 bases. The CDR3 contains 16 residues. With 6 bases clipped from V and 4 bases from J, the junction kept 9 bases outside the gene matches. CDR1 is MNHEY, CDR2 SMNVEV, per germline (reference sequence). The CDR3 here is CASSPAGTSGMYEQYF. The CDR3 nucleotides read TGTGCCAGCAGCCCGGCCGGGACTAGCGGGATGTACGAGCAGTACTTC.

The chain recombines TRBV4-2 with TRBJ1-2; D might be TRBD1 (5 bases). V lost 1 base and J lost 8, with 14 bases in between. Per germline, CDR1 LGHNA and CDR2 YNFKEQ. The CDR3 is made up of 14 amino acids. The CDR3 protein is CASSQGAGDRGYTF. The CDR3 DNA sequence: TGTGCCAGCAGCCAAGGCGCGGGGGATAGGGGCTACACCTTC.

J is TRBJ2-2 and V is TRBV28; possible D gene TRBD2, 5 bases. Germline assignment: CDR1 MDHEN and CDR2 SYDVKM. This CDR3 is built from 17 residues. V was pared by 5 bases and J by 5 bases, with 21 bases between. The CDR3 DNA sequence: TGTGCCAGCAGTCCCCTCTCGGTGGGAGTTTTGACCGGGGAGCTGTTTTTT. Its protein is CASSPLSVGVLTGELFF.

This chain connects TRBV27 to TRBJ2-5; D assignment may be TRBD1 or TRBD2 (5 bases each). Germline V gene lookup returns CDR1 MNHEY and CDR2 SMNVEV (reference sequence). The CDR3 has 12 residues. V was clipped by 7 bases and J by 3 bases, with 9 bases between them. The CDR3 DNA sequence: TGTGCCAGCACGGGGCTAGAAGAGACCCAGTACTTC. Translating gives CASTGLEETQYF.

This rearrangement joins TRBV7-7 to TRBJ2-1; a possible D gene is TRBD2 (5 bases). The CDR3 loop spans 16 amino acids. Per germline, CDR1 SSHAT and CDR2 FNYEAQ (reference sequence). Trimming left V 5 bases short and J 0 bases short, with 14 bases between. The CDR3 region is CASSRYKGSSYNEQFF. The CDR3 DNA sequence: TGTGCCAGCAGCCGATACAAAGGGAGCTCCTACAATGAGCAGTTCTTC.

The rearrangement uses TRBV19 and TRBJ1-5; TRBD1 aligns across 7 bases. V was pared by 1 base and J by 2 bases, with 5 bases of the junction left unmatched. Looked up from germline, CDR1 is LNHDA and CDR2 is SQIVND (reference sequence). This CDR3 contains 16 residues. CDR3 sequence (DNA): TGTGCCAGTAGTATAGTCGACAGGGAGGGCAATCAGCCCCAGCATTTT. It codes for CASSIVDREGNQPQHF.